This is a list of T cell receptor beta chains from one sample in a study of radiotherapy plus CTLA-4 blockade in lung cancer. TCRdb's copy holds only in-frame clones and misses some; the assay was immunoSEQ multiplex PCR. The sample includes tens of thousands of clones, roughly 81% of them seen just once. The sample in question was peripheral blood, obtained from a patient treated with radiotherapy plus ipilimumab. These receptors were taken from a human donor with non-small cell lung cancer whose response to radiotherapy plus ipilimumab could not be evaluated. CDR3s include the opening cysteine and the closing phenylalanine or tryptophan. Fields, in order: D gene, V gene, J gene, clone size, CDR3 DNA, CDR3 protein. D genes are given only for firm matches. Not every row has a clone size; where given, it reads once, few, many or a size class.

d_gene: .; v_gene: TRBV6-1; j_gene: TRBJ2-5; abundance: .; CDR3nt: TGTGCCAGCAGGGAACGGACTCTTGAAGAGACCCAGTACTTC; CDR3aa: CASRERTLEETQYF
d_gene: .; v_gene: TRBV21-1; j_gene: TRBJ1-5; abundance: once; CDR3nt: TGTGCCAGCAGCAAAGAGGTCGGACAGGGTGGTCAGCCCCAGCATTTT; CDR3aa: CASSKEVGQGGQPQHF
d_gene: .; v_gene: TRBV27; j_gene: TRBJ2-3; abundance: .; CDR3nt: TGTGCCAGCAGTTCCGCCGGAGATACGCAGTATTTT; CDR3aa: CASSSAGDTQYF
d_gene: TRBD1; v_gene: TRBV6-5; j_gene: TRBJ1-2; abundance: .; CDR3nt: TGTGCCAGCAGATCACAGGGGTACTATGGCTACACCTTC; CDR3aa: CASRSQGYYGYTF
d_gene: TRBD1; v_gene: TRBV6-5; j_gene: TRBJ2-2; abundance: .; CDR3nt: TGTGCCAGCCGGACAGGACGCGCCGGGGAGCTGTTTTTT; CDR3aa: CASRTGRAGELFF
d_gene: .; v_gene: TRBV9; j_gene: TRBJ1-1; abundance: .; CDR3nt: TGTGCCAGCACCCGAGGGGGAAAGAGCACTGAAGCTTTCTTT; CDR3aa: CASTRGGKSTEAFF
d_gene: .; v_gene: TRBV5-1; j_gene: TRBJ2-1; abundance: .; CDR3nt: TGCGCCAGCAGCTCTGAGGGGGAACGGTTGGGTGAGCAGTTCTTC; CDR3aa: CASSSEGERLGEQFF
d_gene: .; v_gene: TRBV19; j_gene: TRBJ2-4; abundance: .; CDR3nt: TGTGCCAGTAGTCCCCTAGTATTGAAAAACATTCAGTACTTC; CDR3aa: CASSPLVLKNIQYF
d_gene: .; v_gene: TRBV11-2; j_gene: TRBJ2-3; abundance: .; CDR3nt: TGTGCCAGCAGCCCGGGTCTTGCTGGGCAGTATTTT; CDR3aa: CASSPGLAGQYF
d_gene: .; v_gene: TRBV7-2; j_gene: TRBJ1-4; abundance: .; CDR3nt: TGTGCCAGCAGCTGGGGGGGGCTCGGGGGAAATGAAAAACTGTTTTTT; CDR3aa: CASSWGGLGGNEKLFF
d_gene: TRBD1; v_gene: TRBV28; j_gene: TRBJ1-2; abundance: .; CDR3nt: TGTGCCAGCAGTACCGGGACAGGGGGCGCGAACTATGGCTACACCTTC; CDR3aa: CASSTGTGGANYGYTF
d_gene: TRBD2; v_gene: TRBV7-9; j_gene: TRBJ2-7; abundance: .; CDR3nt: TGTGCCAGCAGCCCAAGGACTAGCGGGAGAGTGTCCGAGCAGTACTTC; CDR3aa: CASSPRTSGRVSEQYF
d_gene: TRBD1; v_gene: TRBV28; j_gene: TRBJ2-7; abundance: .; CDR3nt: TGTGCCAGCAGTCCGGACAGGGTGGGCTACGAGCAGTACTTC; CDR3aa: CASSPDRVGYEQYF
d_gene: TRBD2; v_gene: TRBV7-3; j_gene: TRBJ2-6; abundance: few; CDR3nt: TGTGCCAGCAGTATACCCCTAGCGGGAGCCTCGTCCGGGGCCAACGTCCTGACTTTC; CDR3aa: CASSIPLAGASSGANVLTF
d_gene: TRBD2; v_gene: TRBV27; j_gene: TRBJ2-7; abundance: .; CDR3nt: TGTGCCAGCAGTTTGACTAGCGGGGGAGCCTACGAGCAGTACTTC; CDR3aa: CASSLTSGGAYEQYF
d_gene: TRBD1; v_gene: TRBV18; j_gene: TRBJ1-2; abundance: .; CDR3nt: TGTGCCAGCTCACCCGGGACAGGAGGAGCTAACTATGGCTACACCTTC; CDR3aa: CASSPGTGGANYGYTF
d_gene: .; v_gene: TRBV30; j_gene: TRBJ2-3; abundance: .; CDR3nt: TGTGCCTGGACAGGGGCCTCCCTCACAGATACGCAGTATTTT; CDR3aa: CAWTGASLTDTQYF
d_gene: TRBD2; v_gene: TRBV28; j_gene: TRBJ2-5; abundance: .; CDR3nt: TGTGCCAGCAGTTCCGGACTAGCGGGAGGGCTGCAGACCCAGTACTTC; CDR3aa: CASSSGLAGGLQTQYF
d_gene: .; v_gene: TRBV6-6; j_gene: TRBJ1-6; abundance: .; CDR3nt: TGTGCCAGCAGTTACGAGGCAGATTATCGACCCCTCCACTTT; CDR3aa: CASSYEADYRPLHF
d_gene: .; v_gene: TRBV6-1; j_gene: TRBJ1-2; abundance: .; CDR3nt: TGTGCCAGCAGTGAGCGGGGAGACTATGGCTACACCTTC; CDR3aa: CASSERGDYGYTF